The present entry profiles one TCR beta chain with its context. As yet, its antigen is unknown. These data come from a study of OX40 agonist ivuxolimab in advanced cancers. Broader study findings: Partial responders treated at 0.1-3.0 mg/kg exhibited clonal expansion among the lowest measured.

Some clones are missing from TCRdb's copy, which holds only in-frame ones; the method was immunoSEQ multiplex PCR. This table has 48,000 or so clones, roughly 90% appearing once. Trimming removed 1 base from V and 3 bases from J, with 3 bases in between. Germline V gene sequence: CDR1 SQVTM, CDR2 ANQGSEA. This CDR3 has 11 residues. The V call is TRBV29-1, the J call TRBJ1-2; D remains unclear. The TCR comes from an adult with an advanced solid tumor such as melanoma, head and neck, liver or kidney cancer. Specimen: CD4+ or CD8+ T cells sorted from blood, collected in a trial of the OX40 agonist ivuxolimab. The CDR3 DNA follows: TGCAGCGTTGAAGCGGACTATGGCTACACCTTC. This encodes CSVEADYGYTF.